The rows below give T cell receptor beta chains drawn from one sample of a study of T cell changes during pregnancy in multiple sclerosis. Assay used: immunoSEQ multiplex PCR; TCRdb lists only in-frame clones, some missing. The sample contains around 56,000 clones, roughly 90% of which appear only once. The sample consisted of peripheral blood, taken after pregnancy. These receptors came from a female donor with multiple sclerosis, enrolled in a pregnancy study. CDR3s include the opening cysteine and the closing phenylalanine or tryptophan. Fields, in order: V gene, J gene, CDR3 length, CDR3 protein.

TRBV10-3	TRBJ2-4	13	CAIRDSAKNIQYF
TRBV7-9	TRBJ2-3	15	CASSPQGPATDTQYF
TRBV6-4	TRBJ2-7	13	CASSDRDTYEQYF
TRBV28	TRBJ2-7	14	CASRRRGRDYEQYF
TRBV7-9	TRBJ1-2	12	CASSLGGYGYTF
TRBV18	TRBJ1-1	14	CASSRPTGGTEAFF
TRBV27	TRBJ2-6	18	CASSLSARGHSGANVLTF
TRBV7-2	TRBJ1-1	15	CASSLLGVRNTEAFF
TRBV5-1	TRBJ2-5	16	CASSLDPQGIQETQYF
TRBV27	TRBJ1-1	13	CASSAAPAREAFF
TRBV12-5	TRBJ1-2	15	CASGPRTVELYGYTF
TRBV2	TRBJ2-6	16	CASSEMQVSGANVLTF
TRBV13	TRBJ2-3	17	CASSSKLAGWHTDTQYF
TRBV9	TRBJ1-6	17	CASSTGQGAAAGSPLHF
TRBV7-2	TRBJ2-1	19	CASSFTRLAGAPWANEQFF
TRBV7-9	TRBJ1-3	13	CASTTSSGNTIYF
TRBV5-1	TRBJ1-2	17	CASSLVPGGSGNYGYTF
TRBV27	TRBJ2-1	15	CASTSRGLQHNEQFF
TRBV18	TRBJ1-4	13	CASSQDSNEKLFF
TRBV6-4	TRBJ2-2	15	CASSTRQVNTGELFF
TRBV19	TRBJ1-3	14	CASTTGFSGNTIYF
TRBV7-9	TRBJ2-1	15	CATEADGISYNEQFF
TRBV19	TRBJ2-2	19	CASSIDSGSSGLFTGELFF
TRBV18	TRBJ2-7	12	CASSQDRVEQYF
TRBV7-8	TRBJ1-4	13	CASSDYSNEKLFF
TRBV18	TRBJ1-4	15	CASSPPGQINEKLFF
TRBV7-2	TRBJ1-6	15	CASSLEEWENSPLHF
TRBV7-8	TRBJ1-2	14	CASSLNGNELGYTF
TRBV30	TRBJ1-2	12	CAWSVRPGQGTF
TRBV19	TRBJ1-2	13	CASSTRQSYGYTF
TRBV19	TRBJ1-2	15	CASSLSGTGKYGYTF
TRBV30	TRBJ1-2	17	CAWRPHPRDRVSYGYTF
TRBV19	TRBJ1-5	16	CATRGGPPGSNQPQHF
TRBV7-2	TRBJ1-4	13	CASSRGINEKLFF
TRBV2	TRBJ2-2	16	CASSQSRQGRTGELFF
TRBV19	TRBJ1-6	17	CASSILGAGIDGSPLHF
TRBV4-3	TRBJ1-4	16	CASSLGMARGNEKLFF
TRBV7-2	TRBJ1-5	14	CASSLAGENQPQHF